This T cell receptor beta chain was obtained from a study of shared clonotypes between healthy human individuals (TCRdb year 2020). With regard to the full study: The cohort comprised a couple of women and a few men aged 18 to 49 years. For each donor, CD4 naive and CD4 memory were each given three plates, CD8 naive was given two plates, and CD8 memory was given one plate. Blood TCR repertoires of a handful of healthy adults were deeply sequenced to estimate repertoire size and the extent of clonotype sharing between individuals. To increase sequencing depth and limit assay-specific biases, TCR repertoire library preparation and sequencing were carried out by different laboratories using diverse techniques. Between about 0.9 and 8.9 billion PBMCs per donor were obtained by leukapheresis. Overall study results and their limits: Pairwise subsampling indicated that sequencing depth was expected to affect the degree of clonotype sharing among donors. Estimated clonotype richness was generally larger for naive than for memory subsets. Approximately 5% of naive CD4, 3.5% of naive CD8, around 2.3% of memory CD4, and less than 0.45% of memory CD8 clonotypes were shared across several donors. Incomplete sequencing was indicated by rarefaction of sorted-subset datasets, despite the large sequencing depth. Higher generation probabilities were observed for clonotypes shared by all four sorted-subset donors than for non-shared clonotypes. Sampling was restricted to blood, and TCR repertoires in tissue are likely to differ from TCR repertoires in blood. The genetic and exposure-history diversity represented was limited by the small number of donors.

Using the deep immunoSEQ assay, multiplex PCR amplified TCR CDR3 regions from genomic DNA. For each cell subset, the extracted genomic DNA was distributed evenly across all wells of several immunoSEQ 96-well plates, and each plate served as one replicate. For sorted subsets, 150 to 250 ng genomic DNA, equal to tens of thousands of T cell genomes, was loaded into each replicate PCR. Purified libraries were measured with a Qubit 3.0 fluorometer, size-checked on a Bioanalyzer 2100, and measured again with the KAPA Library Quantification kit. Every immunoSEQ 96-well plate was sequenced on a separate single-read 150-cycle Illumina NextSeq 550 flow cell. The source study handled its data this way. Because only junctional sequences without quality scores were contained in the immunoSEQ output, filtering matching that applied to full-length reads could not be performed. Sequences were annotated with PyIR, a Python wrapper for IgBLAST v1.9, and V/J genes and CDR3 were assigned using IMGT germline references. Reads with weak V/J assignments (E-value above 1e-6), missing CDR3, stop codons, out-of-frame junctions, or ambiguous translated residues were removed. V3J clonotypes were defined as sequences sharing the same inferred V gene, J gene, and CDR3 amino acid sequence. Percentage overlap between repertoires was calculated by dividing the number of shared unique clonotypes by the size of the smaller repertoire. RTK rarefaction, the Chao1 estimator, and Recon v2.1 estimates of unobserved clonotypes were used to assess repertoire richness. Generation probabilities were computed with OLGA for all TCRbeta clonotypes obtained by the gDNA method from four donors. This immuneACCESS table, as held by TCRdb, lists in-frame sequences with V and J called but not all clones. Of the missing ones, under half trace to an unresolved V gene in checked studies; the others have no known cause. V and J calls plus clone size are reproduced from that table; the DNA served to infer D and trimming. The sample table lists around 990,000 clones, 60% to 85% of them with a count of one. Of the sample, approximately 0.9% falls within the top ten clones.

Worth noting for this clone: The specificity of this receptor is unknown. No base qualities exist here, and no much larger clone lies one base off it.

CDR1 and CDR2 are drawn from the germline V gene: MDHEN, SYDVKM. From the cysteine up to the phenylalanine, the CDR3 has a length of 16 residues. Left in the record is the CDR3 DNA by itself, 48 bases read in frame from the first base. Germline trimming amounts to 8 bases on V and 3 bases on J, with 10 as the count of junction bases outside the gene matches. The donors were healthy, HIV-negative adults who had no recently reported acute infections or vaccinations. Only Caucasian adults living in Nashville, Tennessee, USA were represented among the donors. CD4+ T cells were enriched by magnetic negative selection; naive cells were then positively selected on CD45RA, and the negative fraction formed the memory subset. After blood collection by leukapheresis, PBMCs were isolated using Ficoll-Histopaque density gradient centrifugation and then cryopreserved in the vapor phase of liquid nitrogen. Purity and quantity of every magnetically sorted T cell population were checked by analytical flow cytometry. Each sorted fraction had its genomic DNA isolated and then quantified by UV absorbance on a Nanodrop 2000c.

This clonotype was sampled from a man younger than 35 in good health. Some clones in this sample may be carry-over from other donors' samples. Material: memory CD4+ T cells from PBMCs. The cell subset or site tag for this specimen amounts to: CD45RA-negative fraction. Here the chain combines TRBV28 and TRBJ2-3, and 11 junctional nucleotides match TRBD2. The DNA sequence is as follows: TGTGCCAGCGATGAGGGCCGACTAGCGGGAACAGATACGCAGTATTTT. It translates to CASDEGRLAGTDTQYF.